This T cell receptor beta chain was obtained from a study of T cells in Graves' hyperthyroidism and ophthalmopathy. Regarding the study as a whole: In the blood, most expanded thyroid clonotypes above 0.001 appeared as well.

In this sample, this clonotype turned up many times. As yet, its antigen is unknown. It was RNA transcripts that yielded the amplified TCR beta CDR3 regions. The HTBI set primed first-round TCR CDR3 RT-PCR. MiXCR, applied by TCRdb to the multiplex PCR reads, yields one record per CDR3 protein. Among a few hundred thousand distinct CDR3 sequences listed, 15% to 20% were seen once. CDR1 is KGHSH, CDR2 LQKENI, per germline. Trimming pared 6 bases from V and 2 bases from J, leaving 10 bases between. The CDR3 has 13 residues. This receptor was identified in a woman younger than 45 with Graves' ophthalmopathy. J is TRBJ1-2 and V is TRBV18; D not resolved. Sequences were obtained from blood. The chain's CDR3 is CASSASLNYGYTF. CDR3 coding DNA: TGTGCCAGCTCGGCCAGCCTAAACTATGGCTACACCTTC.